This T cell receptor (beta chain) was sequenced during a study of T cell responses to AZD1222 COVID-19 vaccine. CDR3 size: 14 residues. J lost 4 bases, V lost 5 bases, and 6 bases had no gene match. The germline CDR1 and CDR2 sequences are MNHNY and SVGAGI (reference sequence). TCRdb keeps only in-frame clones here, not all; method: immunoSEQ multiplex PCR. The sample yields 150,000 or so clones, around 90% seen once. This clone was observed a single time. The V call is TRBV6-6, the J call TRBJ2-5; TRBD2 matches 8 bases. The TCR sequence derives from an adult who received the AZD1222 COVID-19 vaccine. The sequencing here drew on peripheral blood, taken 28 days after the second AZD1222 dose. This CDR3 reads CASSPAGVLETQYF. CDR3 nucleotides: TGTGCCAGCAGTCCAGCGGGGGTCCTAGAGACCCAGTACTTC.